This TCR beta chain is from a study of T-cell reconstitution after alpha-beta-depleted transplantation in children (TCRdb year 2016). Describing the broader study: The study quantitatively tracked T-cell immune reconstitution after TCRalphabeta/CD19-depleted allogeneic hematopoietic cell transplantation in children using TCR repertoire profiling.

This clonotype appeared a few times. This receptor's antigen is unknown. It has no much larger one-base neighbor in the sample; base qualities were not kept. The method behind the library was PCR. Instrument on record: Illumina HiSeq 2500. TCR libraries were prepared with molecular barcoding, using unique molecular identifiers to normalize TCRbeta repertoire quantification. TCRdb reanalyzed the raw reads on its own, using fastp at Q25 for trimming and MiXCR for clone calling, and kept in-frame beta chains. Identical CDR3 proteins give one entry, which carries the most common genes and DNA. In all, the sample holds about 20,000 distinct CDR3 sequences, and roughly a tenth of those were seen once. 20% to 30% of the sample lies in the top ten. This receptor was taken from a human donor who donated a stem cell graft to a child with chronic granulomatous disease. The source was PBMCs from the stem cell graft donor, collected from the stem cell graft.

This receptor has the CDR3 CASKTELAGSYNEQFF. The DNA reads TGTGCCAGCAAAACGGAACTAGCGGGCTCCTACAATGAGCAGTTCTTC. The rearranged chain carries TRBV2 and TRBJ2-1, and TRBD2 matches 9 of the central bases. The junction shows trimming of 7 bases on V and 0 bases on J, and the gene matches do not reach 7 bases of it. The CDR3 numbers 16 residues from cysteine through phenylalanine. The read is trimmed to its CDR3 DNA, 48 bases read in frame from base 1. The germline V gene encodes CDR1 SNHLY and CDR2 FYNNEI. The CDR3 plus the reference TRBV2 and TRBJ2-1 genes for the other parts give the full variable domain: EPEVTQTPSHQVTQMGQEVILRCVPISNHLYFYWYRQILGQKVEFLVSFYNNEISEKSEIFDDQFSVERPDGSNFTLKIRSTKLEDSAMYFCASKTELAGSYNEQFFGPGTRLTVL.